This TCR beta chain came from a study of blood T cell repertoires in COVID-19 (dated by TCRdb to the early 2020s). Background on the whole study: The collaborator samples originated in the United States, Italy and Spain and spanned the acute and convalescent phases of COVID-19. The prospective study material was composed of cDNA or gDNA derived from T cells, B-cell-depleted T cells, or PBMCs. Deeply sampled blood TCRbeta repertoires from subjects exposed to, actively infected with, or recovered from COVID-19 were included in the dataset. The repertoires were released in a freely available public database intended as a resource for research on the immune response to SARS-CoV-2. Samples were obtained from the ongoing ImmuneRACE study (first 160 participants) and from about 1,300 subjects provided by 6 global collaborators. Sample metadata almost always included a de-identified subject ID, COVID-19 status, age in years and sex. HLA class I and class II types, where available, came from metadata supplied by the sample provider rather than from assay-based typing.

TCRbeta CDR3 regions were amplified from genomic DNA using the immunoSEQ Assay, a bias-controlled multiplex PCR. Concerning the study's data processing: The number of nucleated cells in each sample was estimated by amplification of reference gene primers within the assay. Sequence reads were collapsed and filtered to measure the absolute abundance of every unique TCRbeta CDR3 rearrangement. For each sample, productive Simpson clonality was calculated by taking the square root of Simpson's diversity index across productive rearrangements. The table comes from immuneACCESS by way of TCRdb, which keeps in-frame sequences with V and J called. Part of the clones is missing from these tables; in studies checked, under half for an unresolved V gene and the rest for unknown reasons. D and trimming come from the DNA, and the V and J calls and clone size come from that table. For this sample the table gives around 20,000 clones, of which 90% to 95% were detected only once. The ten largest clones take up roughly 3.9% of the sample.

Points the paper makes about the study in general: Clinical and demographic metadata were provided uncurated, with the amount varying by source and participant.

Remarks on this clone: Its target antigen remains unknown. No quality values exist for individual bases; no much larger clone is one base distant.

Collaborating institutions collected whole blood in K2EDTA tubes following their own protocols. For TCRbeta analysis, collaborator samples were shipped as frozen whole blood, as isolated PBMCs, or as DNA extracted from either sample type. This TCR came from a woman aged 45-65 years with active COVID-19. Sequences were obtained from peripheral blood.

CDR3 sequence: CASTQSGPPMNTEAFF. Here is the DNA: TGTGCCAGTACCCAATCAGGGCCACCCATGAACACTGAAGCTTTCTTT. This chain is built from TRBV19 and TRBJ1-1; a tentative D call is TRBD1 (5 bases match). V and J are truncated by 7 bases and 0 bases respectively, leaving an intervening sequence of 18 bases. The germline V gene (reference sequence) supplies CDR1 LNHDA and CDR2 SQIVND. Reading from cysteine to phenylalanine, the CDR3 counts 16 amino acids. The entry retains the CDR3 DNA only, 48 bases that are in frame from base 1.